Detailed here is one T cell receptor (beta chain). The data stem from a study of blood T cell repertoires in COVID-19. Looking at the study overall: Specimens from acute and convalescent COVID-19 originated in the United States, Italy and Spain.

The germline V gene has CDR1 SGHTA and CDR2 FQGTGA. This CDR3 comprises 15 residues. V was trimmed by 7 bases and J by 1 base, leaving 13 bases between them. Here immunoSEQ multiplex PCR was the method, and the copy in TCRdb shows in-frame clones only, minus some. The sample carries about 210,000 clones, 87% recorded once. The study drew participants aged about 18 to 95 years from 20 to 30 US areas. Specimen: PBMCs or T cells enriched from blood (not recorded which). The TCR comes from a young man in a cohort exposed to, infected with or recovered from COVID-19 (not recorded which). The rearrangement links TRBV7-3 to TRBJ2-2, with TRBD1 as a possible D gene (6 bases). CDR3 loop: CASIEDRMNTGELFF. The CDR3, as DNA: TGTGCCAGCATCGAAGACAGGATGAACACCGGGGAGCTGTTTTTT.